This T cell receptor (beta chain) was retrieved from a study of blood T cell repertoires in COVID-19. Study overall: The analysed material was cDNA or gDNA that came from T cells, B-cell-depleted T cells, or PBMCs.

Measured with immunoSEQ multiplex PCR; TCRdb has only the in-frame clones, and not every one. This table holds around 97,000 clones, less than 90% found once. This clone was recorded only once. This CDR3 comprises 15 residues. The V end was cut by 2 bases, the J end by 2 bases, with 12 bases between. Germline V CDR1 and CDR2: MNHNY, SVGAGI (reference sequence). Sequencing was done on a sample of peripheral blood. The source is a human donor in a cohort sampled during active COVID-19. The gene calls are TRBV6-6 and TRBJ1-2; D remains ambiguous. The CDR3 sequence: CASSYQGGPNYGYTF. Written as DNA, the CDR3 is TGTGCCAGCAGTTACCAAGGAGGCCCGAACTATGGCTACACCTTC.